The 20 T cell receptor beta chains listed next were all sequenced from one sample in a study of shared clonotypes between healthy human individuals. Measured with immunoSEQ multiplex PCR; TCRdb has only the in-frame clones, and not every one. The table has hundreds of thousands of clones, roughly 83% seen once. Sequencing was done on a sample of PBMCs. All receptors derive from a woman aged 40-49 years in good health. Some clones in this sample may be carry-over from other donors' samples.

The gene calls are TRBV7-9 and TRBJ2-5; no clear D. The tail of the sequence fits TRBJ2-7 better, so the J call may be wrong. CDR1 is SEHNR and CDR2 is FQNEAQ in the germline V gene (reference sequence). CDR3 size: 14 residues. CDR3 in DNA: TGTGCCAGCAGCTTAGACCCCAGACCTTACGAGCAGTACTTC. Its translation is CASSLDPRPYEQYF.

CDR3 nucleotides: TGTGCCAGCTCAATCTGGGGACAAGACACAGATACGCAGTATTTT. It specifies CASSIWGQDTDTQYF. The chain has TRBV18 and TRBJ2-3, with D possibly matching TRBD1 (6 bases). From germline, CDR1 is KGHSH and CDR2 LQKENI. V was pared by 5 bases and J by 2 bases, with 14 bases between. This CDR3 comprises 15 residues.

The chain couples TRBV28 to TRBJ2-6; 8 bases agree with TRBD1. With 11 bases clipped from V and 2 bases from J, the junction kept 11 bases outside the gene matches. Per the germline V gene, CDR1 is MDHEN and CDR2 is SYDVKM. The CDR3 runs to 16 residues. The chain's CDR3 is CAFQFQGATGANVLTF. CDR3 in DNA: TGTGCCTTTCAATTTCAGGGGGCGACTGGGGCCAACGTCCTGACTTTC. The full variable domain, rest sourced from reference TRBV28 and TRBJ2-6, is DVKVTQSSRYLVKRTGEKVFLECVQDMDHENMFWYRQDPGLGLRLIYFSYDVKMKEKGDIPEGYSVSREKKERFSLILESASTNQTSMYLCAFQFQGATGANVLTFGAGSRLTVL.

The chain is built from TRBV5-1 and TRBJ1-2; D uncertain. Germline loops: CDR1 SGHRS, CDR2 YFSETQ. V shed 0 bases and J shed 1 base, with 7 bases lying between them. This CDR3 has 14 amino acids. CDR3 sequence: CASSLDGNNYGYTF. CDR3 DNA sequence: TGCGCCAGCAGCTTGGACGGGAATAACTATGGCTACACCTTC. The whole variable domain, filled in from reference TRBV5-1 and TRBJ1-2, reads KAGVTQTPRYLIKTRGQQVTLSCSPISGHRSVSWYQQTPGQGLQFLFEYFSETQRNKGNFPGRFSGRQFSNSRSEMNVSTLELGDSALYLCASSLDGNNYGYTFGSGTRLTVV.

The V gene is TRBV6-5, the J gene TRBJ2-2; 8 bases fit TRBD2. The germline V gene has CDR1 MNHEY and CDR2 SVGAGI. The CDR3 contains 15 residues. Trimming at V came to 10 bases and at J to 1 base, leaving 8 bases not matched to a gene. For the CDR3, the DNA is TGTGCCACCGGGAGGGGGGAATGGAACACCGGGGAGCTGTTTTTT. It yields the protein CATGRGEWNTGELFF.

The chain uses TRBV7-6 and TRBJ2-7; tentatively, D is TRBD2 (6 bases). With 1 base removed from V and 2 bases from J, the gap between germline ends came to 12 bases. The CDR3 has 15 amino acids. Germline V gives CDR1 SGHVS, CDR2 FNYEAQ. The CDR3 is CASSLGEGGPYEQYF. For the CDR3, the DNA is TGTGCCAGCAGCTTAGGCGAGGGAGGACCCTACGAGCAGTACTTC.

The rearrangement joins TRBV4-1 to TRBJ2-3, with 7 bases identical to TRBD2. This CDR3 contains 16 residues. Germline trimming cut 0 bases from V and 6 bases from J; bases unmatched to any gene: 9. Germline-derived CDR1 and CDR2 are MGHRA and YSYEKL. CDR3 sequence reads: CASSQETGRLGDTQYF. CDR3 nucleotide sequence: TGCGCCAGCAGCCAAGAGACCGGGAGGTTAGGCGATACGCAGTATTTT.

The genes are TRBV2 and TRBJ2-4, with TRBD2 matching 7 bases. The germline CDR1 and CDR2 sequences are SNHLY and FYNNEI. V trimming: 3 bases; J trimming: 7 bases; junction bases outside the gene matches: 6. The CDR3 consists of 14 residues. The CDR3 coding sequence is TGTGCCAGCAGTGAGAGCCAGGGAGGGAACATTCAGTACTTC. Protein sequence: CASSESQGGNIQYF.

The chain's CDR3 is CATSASPGPHAEAFF. The CDR3 DNA follows: TGTGCCACCAGCGCTTCCCCGGGCCCTCATGCAGAAGCTTTCTTT. The chain uses TRBV15 and TRBJ1-1; no firm D call. The V end was cut by 5 bases, the J end by 8 bases, with 21 bases between. The CDR3 covers 15 residues. Germline CDR1 LNHNV, CDR2 YYDKDF (reference sequence).

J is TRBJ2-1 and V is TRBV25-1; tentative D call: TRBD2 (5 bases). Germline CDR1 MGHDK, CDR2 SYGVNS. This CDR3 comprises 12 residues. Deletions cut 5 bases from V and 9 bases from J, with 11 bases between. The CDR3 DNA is TGTGCCAGCAGTACGGGGTACGGTGAGCAGTTCTTC. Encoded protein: CASSTGYGEQFF.

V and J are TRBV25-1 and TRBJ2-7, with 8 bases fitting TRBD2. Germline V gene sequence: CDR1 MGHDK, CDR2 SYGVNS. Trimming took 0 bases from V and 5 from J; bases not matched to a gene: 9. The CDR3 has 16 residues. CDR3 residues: CASSEYEGLAPNEQYF. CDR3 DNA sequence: TGTGCCAGCAGTGAATATGAAGGACTAGCACCTAACGAGCAGTACTTC.

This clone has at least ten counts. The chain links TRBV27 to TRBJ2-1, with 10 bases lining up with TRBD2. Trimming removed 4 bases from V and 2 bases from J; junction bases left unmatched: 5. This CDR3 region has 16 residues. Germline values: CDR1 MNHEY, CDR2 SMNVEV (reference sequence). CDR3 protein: CASSSFLAGAYNEQFF. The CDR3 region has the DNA TGTGCCAGCAGTTCATTTCTAGCGGGGGCCTACAATGAGCAGTTCTTC.

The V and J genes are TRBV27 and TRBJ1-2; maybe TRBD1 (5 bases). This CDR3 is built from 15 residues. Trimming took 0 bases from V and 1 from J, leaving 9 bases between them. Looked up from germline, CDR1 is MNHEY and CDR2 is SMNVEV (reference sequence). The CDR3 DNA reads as TGTGCCAGCAGTTTATCGGTTGGGGGTAACTATGGCTACACCTTC. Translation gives CASSLSVGGNYGYTF.

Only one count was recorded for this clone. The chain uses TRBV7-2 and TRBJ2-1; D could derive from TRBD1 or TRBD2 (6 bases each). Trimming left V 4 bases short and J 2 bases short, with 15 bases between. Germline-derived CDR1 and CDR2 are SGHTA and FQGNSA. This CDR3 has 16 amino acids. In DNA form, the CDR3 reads TGTGCCAGCAGCTCCAGTGGGGGCGGGACCTACAATGAGCAGTTCTTC. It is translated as CASSSSGGGTYNEQFF. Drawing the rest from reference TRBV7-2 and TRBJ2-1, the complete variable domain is GAGVSQSPSNKVTEKGKDVELRCDPISGHTALYWYRQSLGQGLEFLIYFQGNSAPDKSGLPSDRFSAERTGGSVSTLTIQRTQQEDSAVYLCASSSSGGGTYNEQFFGPGTRLTVL.

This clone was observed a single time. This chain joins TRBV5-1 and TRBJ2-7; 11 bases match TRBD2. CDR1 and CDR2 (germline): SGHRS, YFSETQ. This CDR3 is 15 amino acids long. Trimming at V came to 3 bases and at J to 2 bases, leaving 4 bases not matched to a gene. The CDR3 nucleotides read TGCGCCAGCAGCTGGACTAGCGGGTCCCCCTACGAGCAGTACTTC. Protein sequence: CASSWTSGSPYEQYF.

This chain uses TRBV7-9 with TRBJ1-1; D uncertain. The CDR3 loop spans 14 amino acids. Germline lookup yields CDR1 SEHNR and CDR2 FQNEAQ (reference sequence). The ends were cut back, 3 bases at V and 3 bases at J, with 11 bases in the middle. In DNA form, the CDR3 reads TGTGCCAGCAGCTTCGGGTCCTTCCACACTGAAGCTTTCTTT. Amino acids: CASSFGSFHTEAFF. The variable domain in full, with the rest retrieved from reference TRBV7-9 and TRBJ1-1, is DTGVSQNPRHKITKRGQNVTFRCDPISEHNRLYWYRQTLGQGPEFLTYFQNEAQLEKSRLLSDRFSAERPKGSFSTLEIQRTEQGDSAMYLCASSFGSFHTEAFFGQGTRLTVV.

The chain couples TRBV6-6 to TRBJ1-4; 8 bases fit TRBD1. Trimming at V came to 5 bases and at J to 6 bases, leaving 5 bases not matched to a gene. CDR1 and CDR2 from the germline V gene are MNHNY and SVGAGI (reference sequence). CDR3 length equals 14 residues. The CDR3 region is CASSPGGADEKLFF. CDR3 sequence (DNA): TGTGCCAGCAGTCCAGGGGGCGCAGATGAAAAACTGTTTTTT.

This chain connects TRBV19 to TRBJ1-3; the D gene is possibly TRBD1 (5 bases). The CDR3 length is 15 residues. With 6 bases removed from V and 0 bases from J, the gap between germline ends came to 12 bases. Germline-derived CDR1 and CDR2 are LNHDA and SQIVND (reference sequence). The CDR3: CASRMTDTSGNTIYF. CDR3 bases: TGTGCCAGTAGGATGACAGACACCTCTGGAAACACCATATATTTT. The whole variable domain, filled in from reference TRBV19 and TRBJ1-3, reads DGGITQSPKYLFRKEGQNVTLSCEQNLNHDAMYWYRQDPGQGLRLIYYSQIVNDFQKGDIAEGYSVSREKKESFPLTVTSAQKNPTAFYLCASRMTDTSGNTIYFGEGSWLTVV.

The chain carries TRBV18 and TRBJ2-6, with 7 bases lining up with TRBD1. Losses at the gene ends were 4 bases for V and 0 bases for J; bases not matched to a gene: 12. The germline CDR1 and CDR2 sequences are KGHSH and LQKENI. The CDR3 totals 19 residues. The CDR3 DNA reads TGTGCCAGCTCACGCGGTCCGGGACAGACCATCTCTGGGGCCAACGTCCTGACTTTC. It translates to CASSRGPGQTISGANVLTF.

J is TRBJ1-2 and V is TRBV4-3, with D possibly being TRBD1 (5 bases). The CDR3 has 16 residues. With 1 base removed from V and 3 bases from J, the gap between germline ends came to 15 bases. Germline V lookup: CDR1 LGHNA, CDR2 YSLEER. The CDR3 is CASSQGVGRVDYGYTF. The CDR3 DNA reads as TGCGCCAGCAGCCAAGGAGTTGGCAGGGTAGACTATGGCTACACCTTC.